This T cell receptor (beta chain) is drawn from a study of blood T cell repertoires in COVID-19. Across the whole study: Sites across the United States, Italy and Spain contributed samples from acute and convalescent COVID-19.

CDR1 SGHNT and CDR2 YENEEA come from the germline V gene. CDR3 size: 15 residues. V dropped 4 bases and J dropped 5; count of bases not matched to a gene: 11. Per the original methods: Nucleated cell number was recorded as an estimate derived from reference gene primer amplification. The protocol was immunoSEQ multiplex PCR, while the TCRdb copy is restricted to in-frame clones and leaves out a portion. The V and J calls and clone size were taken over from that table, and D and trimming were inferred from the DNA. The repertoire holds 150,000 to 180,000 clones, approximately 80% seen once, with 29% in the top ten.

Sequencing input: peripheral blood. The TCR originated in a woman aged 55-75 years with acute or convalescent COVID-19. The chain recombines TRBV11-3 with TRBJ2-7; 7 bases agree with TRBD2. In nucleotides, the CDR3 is TGTGCCAGCAGCTCCGGCGGCGGGGGATCCCACGAGCAGTACTTC. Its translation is CASSSGGGGSHEQYF.